This T cell receptor beta chain was retrieved from a study of blood T cell repertoires in COVID-19. Germline V gives CDR1 LNHDA, CDR2 SQIVND (reference sequence). With V trimmed by 3 bases and J by 8 bases, 13 bases remained unmatched. The CDR3 consists of 16 residues. Per the study methods: Reference gene primer amplification gave nucleated cell count estimates. Libraries were prepared by immunoSEQ multiplex PCR; TCRdb keeps only in-frame clonotypes and omits some of them. V, J and clone size are those of that table, while D and trimming were read from the DNA. In the table there are some 200,000 clones, around 87% of which are singletons.

The clonotype was recovered from a man aged 40-50 years with active or convalescent COVID-19. Sequencing was performed on peripheral blood. V gene TRBV19 combines with J gene TRBJ1-2; 9 bases fit TRBD1. CDR3 loop: CASSITGTGLAGGYTF. CDR3 in DNA: TGTGCCAGTAGTATCACCGGGACAGGGTTGGCAGGAGGCTACACCTTC.